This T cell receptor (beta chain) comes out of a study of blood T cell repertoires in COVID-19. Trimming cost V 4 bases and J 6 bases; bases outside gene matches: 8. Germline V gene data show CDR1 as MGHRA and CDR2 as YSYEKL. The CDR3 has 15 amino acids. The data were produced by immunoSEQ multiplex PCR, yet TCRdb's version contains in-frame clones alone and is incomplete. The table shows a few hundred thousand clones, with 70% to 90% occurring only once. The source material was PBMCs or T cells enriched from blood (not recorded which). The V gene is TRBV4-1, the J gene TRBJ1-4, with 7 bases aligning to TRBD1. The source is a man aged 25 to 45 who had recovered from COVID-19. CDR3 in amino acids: CASSPAGTVDEKLFF. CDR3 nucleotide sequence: TGCGCCAGCAGCCCTGCCGGGACAGTGGATGAAAAACTGTTTTTT.